One T cell receptor (beta chain) is described in this entry. This sample is drawn from a study of blood T cell repertoires in COVID-19. Study-level background: PBMCs, B-cell-depleted T cells, or T cells were the source of the cDNA or gDNA that made up the material.

Original methodology: Estimation of nucleated cell counts relied on the amplification of reference gene primers. TCRdb's copy holds only in-frame clones and misses some; the assay was immunoSEQ multiplex PCR. D and trimming come from the DNA, and the V and J calls and clone size come from that table. The sample gives some 240,000 clones, around 88% of which show up once; 3.3% is in the top ten. Participants came from about 24 US areas, aged about 18 to 90 years. Donors were grouped by their self-reported clinical history. Germline loops: CDR1 SGHNT, CDR2 YYREEE (reference sequence). Trimming pared 3 bases from V and 8 bases from J, leaving 20 bases between. The CDR3 is 15 residues long.

The sequence was obtained from a woman between 40 and 55 years old with acute COVID-19. The rearrangement joins TRBV5-4 to TRBJ1-2; D is possibly TRBD1 (6 bases). The sequencing input was PBMCs or T cells enriched from blood (not recorded which). The CDR3: CASSSFTGQQRGYTF. The CDR3 region has the DNA TGTGCCAGCAGCTCATTCACGGGACAACAACGGGGCTACACCTTC.